Below are 30 T cell receptor beta chains sequenced from a single sample in a study of T-cell reconstitution after alpha-beta-depleted transplantation in children. Researchers prepared the TCRbeta library using unique molecular identifiers, the study reports. TCRdb reanalysed the PCR reads using MiXCR and keeps one entry per CDR3 protein. The sample lists almost 500,000 distinct CDR3 sequences, about 12% occurring once. This specimen consisted of PBMCs from the stem cell graft donor, obtained from the stem cell graft. The receptors were sampled from a human donor who donated a stem cell graft to a child with combined immunodeficiency.

This clonotype was counted ten times or more. CDR3 residues: CASSQDRTSGTGEQFF. The DNA for the CDR3 is TGCGCCAGCAGCCAAGATCGAACTAGCGGGACGGGAGAGCAGTTCTTC. This chain uses TRBV4-3 with TRBJ2-1; 10 nucleotides agree with TRBD2. The CDR3 spans 16 residues. V dropped 0 bases and J dropped 10; count of bases not matched to a gene: 9. Germline V gene lookup returns CDR1 LGHNA and CDR2 YSLEER.

This clonotype has at least ten counts. Written as DNA, the CDR3 is TGTGCCAGCAGTTACTCCATTGGTGGGATGGGGAATGAAAAACTGTTTTTT. The encoded protein is CASSYSIGGMGNEKLFF. V gene TRBV6-5 combines with J gene TRBJ1-4; no firm D call. CDR1 is MNHEY, CDR2 SVGAGI, per germline. The germline V and J ends were trimmed by 0 bases and 5 bases, with 16 bases remaining between them. The CDR3 spans 17 residues.

The chain combines TRBV20-1 with TRBJ2-1, with 14 bases that match TRBD2. J lost 8 bases, V lost 2 bases, and 8 bases had no gene match. Germline V gives CDR1 DFQATT, CDR2 SNEGSKA (reference sequence). The CDR3 is 16 amino acids. The CDR3 DNA reads TGCAGTGCTAGAAGCCCGGGACTAGCGGGAGAGTATGAGCAGTTCTTC. Translation: CSARSPGLAGEYEQFF.

This chain connects TRBV6-5 to TRBJ2-2; TRBD1 matches 7 bases. This CDR3 contains 16 residues. Germline V lookup: CDR1 MNHEY, CDR2 SVGAGI. With V trimmed by 5 bases and J by 3 bases, 9 bases remained unmatched. CDR3 loop: CASSTRQGPDTGELFF. The CDR3 region has the DNA TGTGCCAGCAGTACCCGACAGGGCCCTGACACCGGGGAGCTGTTTTTT.

This clonotype appeared a few times. The chain couples TRBV12-3 or TRBV12-4 to TRBJ2-2; TRBD2 is a possible D gene (5 bases). V lost 6 bases, J lost 7 bases, and 9 bases lay in between. The CDR3 length is 12 residues. The CDR3 spells CASRYRGGELFF. In DNA form, the CDR3 reads TGTGCCAGCAGATATCGGGGCGGGGAGCTGTTTTTT.

The sample holds many counts of this clonotype. As DNA, the CDR3 is TGTGCCAGCAACCTCGAGGGGCGTCCCGCGAACTATGGCTACACCTTC. This translates into CASNLEGRPANYGYTF. The chain has TRBV12-3 or TRBV12-4 and TRBJ1-2; D might be TRBD1 (5 bases). V was trimmed by 7 bases and J by 2 bases, leaving 20 bases between them. The CDR3 spans 16 residues.

This clonotype came up a few times. This chain uses TRBV3-1 with TRBJ2-7; 7 nucleotides line up with TRBD1. The CDR3 is 14 amino acids. Germline V gene lookup returns CDR1 LGHDT and CDR2 YNNKEL (reference sequence). The junction had 6 bases not matched to a gene; V was cut back by 4 bases and J by 3 bases. The CDR3 here is CASSLGTAYYEQYF. The CDR3 region has the DNA TGTGCCAGCAGCCTCGGGACAGCTTACTACGAGCAGTACTTC.

This chain connects TRBV12-3 or TRBV12-4 to TRBJ2-4; D assignment may be TRBD1 or TRBD2 (6 bases each). The CDR3 covers 14 residues. Between the trimmed V and J ends, which lost 5 bases and 6 bases, there was a span of 14 bases. The CDR3 region is CASSRDRRGNIQYF. The CDR3 nucleotides are TGTGCCAGCAGTCGAGACAGGAGGGGAAACATTCAGTACTTC.

This clonotype was seen more than once but under ten times. This chain joins TRBV6-2 or TRBV6-3 and TRBJ2-1, with D hard to call. This CDR3 spans 14 amino acids. Per the germline V gene, CDR1 is MNHEY and CDR2 is SVGEGT. Trimming took 8 bases from V and 0 from J, leaving 11 bases between them. This CDR3 is CASYQEPSYNEQFF. In DNA form, the CDR3 reads TGTGCCAGCTACCAGGAGCCCTCCTACAATGAGCAGTTCTTC.

This chain joins TRBV9 and TRBJ1-2; D is ambiguous. The CDR3 runs to 15 residues. CDR1 and CDR2 (germline): SGDLS, YYNGEE. V was cut by 0 bases and J by 0 bases, with 9 bases left in between. The CDR3 sequence: CASSVADGANYGYTF. For the CDR3, the DNA is TGTGCCAGCAGCGTAGCGGACGGTGCTAACTATGGCTACACCTTC.

There are a few counts of this clonotype. This sequence joins TRBV4-3 and TRBJ2-7, with D unresolved. This CDR3 contains 13 residues. Germline-derived CDR1 and CDR2 are LGHNA and YSLEER. Trimming cost V 2 bases and J 8 bases, with 13 bases left between them. CDR3 sequence reads: CASSQLEDGKQYF. Written as DNA, the CDR3 is TGCGCCAGCAGCCAACTAGAGGATGGGAAGCAGTACTTC.

The V call is TRBV6-1, the J call TRBJ2-1, with 10 bases aligning to TRBD1. This CDR3 has 15 amino acids. V lost 8 bases to trimming and J lost 3 bases; unmatched junction nucleotides: 7. Germline V gives CDR1 MNHNS, CDR2 SASEGT. CDR3 nucleotide sequence: TGTGCCAGCGAGACCCGGGACAGGGGCTACAATGAGCAGTTCTTC. It yields the protein CASETRDRGYNEQFF.

This clonotype was seen repeatedly, ten times or more. The chain joins TRBV4-2 to TRBJ1-4; perhaps TRBD1 as D (5 bases). This CDR3 has 16 residues. CDR1 is LGHNA, CDR2 YNFKEQ, per germline. V was shortened by 1 base and J by 3 bases, with 12 bases between the two germline ends. DNA for the CDR3: TGTGCCAGCAGCCAAGGGGGCACAGTACCTAATGAAAAACTGTTTTTT. Protein: CASSQGGTVPNEKLFF.

This clonotype has just a few counts. The chain uses TRBV27 and TRBJ2-1; D not resolved. There are 15 residues in the CDR3. V was pared by 8 bases and J by 2 bases, with 16 bases between. Germline V CDR1 and CDR2: MNHEY, SMNVEV (reference sequence). CDR3 bases: TGTGCCAGCGGATCTGGGCTATCGGCCTACAATGAGCAGTTCTTC. Amino acids: CASGSGLSAYNEQFF.

The chain is built from TRBV18 and TRBJ1-2; possible D gene TRBD1, 6 bases. Between the trimmed V and J ends, which lost 3 bases and 8 bases, there was a span of 13 bases. Germline-derived CDR1 and CDR2 are KGHSH and LQKENI. The CDR3 runs 13 residues. The CDR3 spells CASSPTGPGGYTF. DNA of the CDR3: TGTGCCAGCTCACCTACAGGGCCGGGGGGCTACACCTTC.

Points on this clonotype: A read error may be the cause here, since a much bigger clone is one base away. This rearrangement joins TRBV12-3 or TRBV12-4 to TRBJ2-1; 9 nucleotides line up with TRBD2. This CDR3 has 16 residues. V shed 3 bases, J shed 5 bases, and the junction held 8 bases outside the gene matches. The CDR3 protein is CASSFWHLAGNNEQFF. The CDR3 coding sequence is TGTGCCAGCAGTTTTTGGCATCTAGCGGGGAACAATGAGCAGTTCTTC.

This clonotype was detected ten times or more. This sequence joins TRBV27 and TRBJ2-7; D call uncertain. The CDR3 spans 11 residues. Germline CDR1 MNHEY, CDR2 SMNVEV (reference sequence). Trimming pared 7 bases from V and 3 bases from J, leaving 7 bases between. CDR3: CASKTLYEQYF. DNA for the CDR3: TGTGCCAGCAAAACTCTCTACGAGCAGTACTTC.

This clonotype was observed a handful of times. This chain connects TRBV11-2 to TRBJ2-5; 11 bases are a match to TRBD2. The germline gives CDR1 SGHAT, CDR2 FQNNGV. V dropped 1 base and J dropped 5; count of bases not matched to a gene: 15. The CDR3 covers 19 residues. The CDR3 sequence is CASSLVGLAGGLPGETQYF. As DNA, the CDR3 is TGTGCCAGCAGCTTAGTGGGGCTAGCGGGGGGCCTGCCGGGTGAGACCCAGTACTTC.

This chain connects TRBV5-1 to TRBJ2-7, with D possibly being TRBD1 or TRBD2 (5 bases each). Germline loops: CDR1 SGHRS, CDR2 YFSETQ. CDR3 length equals 14 residues. The V end lost 2 bases, the J end lost 4 bases, and 13 bases lay between the germline ends. CDR3 in DNA: TGCGCCAGCAGCTTCGGGACCTACTTATACGAGCAGTACTTC. This gives the protein CASSFGTYLYEQYF.

Points on this clonotype: This may be a read error, as it is one base from a much larger clone. This chain connects TRBV4-3 to TRBJ2-2; D unresolved. The CDR3 contains 16 residues. Germline V gene data show CDR1 as LGHNA and CDR2 as YSLEER. CDR3 in DNA: TGCGTCAGCAGCCAAGATTGGTTCGTTAACACCGGGGAGCTGTTTTTT. Translation: CVSSQDWFVNTGELFF.

This clonotype was seen repeatedly, ten times or more. The chain carries TRBV7-2 and TRBJ2-7; D might be TRBD2 (5 bases). The CDR3 runs 15 residues. Trimming took off 1 base at V and 0 bases at J, with 10 bases between the two ends. Germline V lookup: CDR1 SGHTA, CDR2 FQGNSA. The CDR3 region has the DNA TGTGCCAGCAGCTTAGATGCGGGCTACTCCTACGAGCAGTACTTC. Translated, it gives CASSLDAGYSYEQYF. The whole variable domain, filled in from reference TRBV7-2 and TRBJ2-7, reads GAGVSQSPSNKVTEKGKDVELRCDPISGHTALYWYRQSLGQGLEFLIYFQGNSAPDKSGLPSDRFSAERTGGSVSTLTIQRTQQEDSAVYLCASSLDAGYSYEQYFGPGTRLTVT.

V gene TRBV20-1 combines with J gene TRBJ2-5; 13 nucleotides line up with TRBD2. The germline CDR1 and CDR2 sequences are DFQATT and SNEGSKA (reference sequence). The V and J ends lost 0 bases and 5 bases, in that order; junction bases with no gene match: 6. The CDR3 is made up of 16 amino acids. CDR3 coding DNA: TGCAGTGCTAGAGACACTAGCGGGGGGGCCCTTGAGACCCAGTACTTC. Translated: CSARDTSGGALETQYF.

This clonotype was picked up many times. This chain joins TRBV5-1 and TRBJ2-1, with 13 nucleotides matching TRBD2. CDR1 and CDR2 (germline): SGHRS, YFSETQ. The CDR3 is 20 residues long. The trim removed 4 bases at V and 4 bases at J, leaving 17 bases unmatched. In DNA, the CDR3 is TGCGCCAGCAGCAGCTCCCCGGGACTAGCGGGACACACCCCTTACAATGAGCAGTTCTTC. Its protein is CASSSSPGLAGHTPYNEQFF.

The chain combines TRBV12-3 or TRBV12-4 with TRBJ2-3, with 7 bases that match TRBD2. J gave up 2 bases and V 2 bases, and 4 bases lay outside the gene matches. The CDR3 spans 15 residues. In nucleotides, the CDR3 is TGTGCCAGCAGTTTATCGGGACTACTCACAGATACGCAGTATTTT. This codes for CASSLSGLLTDTQYF.

Of note for this clonotype: This may be a read error, as it is one base from a much larger clone. The V call is TRBV12-3 or TRBV12-4, the J call TRBJ2-7; D call uncertain. The CDR3 contains 11 residues. The CDR3 here is CANSLRYEQYF. The CDR3 DNA reads TGTGCCAACAGTCTCCGCTACGAGCAGTACTTC.

Ten or more counts support this clonotype. The gene calls are TRBV28 and TRBJ2-1, with a possible D match to TRBD2 (5 bases). CDR3 size: 16 residues. The V gene's germline CDR1 is MDHEN and CDR2 SYDVKM. The V end was cut by 6 bases, the J end by 0 bases, with 15 bases between. CDR3 sequence reads: CASSPLEGSSYNEQFF. In nucleotides, the CDR3 is TGTGCCAGCAGCCCCCTTGAAGGGAGCTCCTACAATGAGCAGTTCTTC.

A word on this clonotype: This may arise from a read error, as a much more abundant clone is one base away. The chain has TRBV7-2 and TRBJ2-7, with a possible D match to TRBD2 (5 bases). Germline-derived CDR1 and CDR2 are SGHTA and FQGNSA. The CDR3 length is 13 residues. The CDR3 nucleotides read TGTGCCAGCAGCTTAGTCCGGGGTTACGAGCTGTACTTC. Protein product: CASSLVRGYELYF. Looking up the rest from reference TRBV7-2 and TRBJ2-7 gives the full variable domain: GAGVSQSPSNKVTEKGKDVELRCDPISGHTALYWYRQSLGQGLEFLIYFQGNSAPDKSGLPSDRFSAERTGGSVSTLTIQRTQQEDSAVYLCASSLVRGYELYFGPGTRLTVT.

This clonotype was picked up many times. This chain uses TRBV28 with TRBJ2-3, with D tentatively TRBD1 (5 bases). The CDR3 runs 16 residues. CDR1 is MDHEN and CDR2 is SYDVKM in the germline V gene. V was clipped by 5 bases and J by 5 bases, with 20 bases between them. CDR3 sequence reads: CASSLYLGHRRDTQYF. The CDR3 region has the DNA TGTGCCAGCAGTCTCTACCTAGGACACAGAAGAGATACGCAGTATTTT.

The chain is built from TRBV20-1 and TRBJ2-5; D may correspond to TRBD1 or TRBD2 (5 bases each). Germline CDR1 DFQATT, CDR2 SNEGSKA (reference sequence). The CDR3 is made up of 15 amino acids. Trimming took 0 bases from V and 1 from J, leaving 12 bases between them. The DNA for the CDR3 is TGCAGTGCTAGAGATCCGGGGCGGGCCCAAGAGACCCAGTACTTC. It specifies CSARDPGRAQETQYF.

V usage is TRBV2 and J usage is TRBJ2-7; possibly TRBD1 or TRBD2 for D (5 bases each). Trimming cost V 7 bases and J 2 bases, with 15 bases left between them. Germline CDR1 is SNHLY and CDR2 is FYNNEI. The CDR3 has 14 amino acids. The CDR3, as DNA: TGTGCCAGCAACGGGGACGGATTACCCTACGAGCAGTACTTC. This gives the protein CASNGDGLPYEQYF.